This T cell receptor (beta chain) appears in the sequencing data of a study of stem cell transplantation in POMP-related autoinflammatory disease listed by TCRdb under 2021. A note on the overall study: According to the study's hypothesis, the TRB repertoire gets skewed because defective thymoproteasomes impair MHC class I-dependent CD8+ T-cell differentiation and positive selection. The effect of POMP deficiency on T-cell receptor beta repertoire diversity and CDR3 characteristics was assessed by high-throughput TRB sequencing. Prior to transplant, the patients had skewing toward CD4+ naive T cells, low CD8+ T-cell proportions, and reduced T-cell cytokine secretion. Through one year post-transplant, neutrophils and platelets showed 100% donor engraftment on DNA chimerism analysis. General findings and caveats noted by the study authors: A restricted number of unique TRB V-J gene pairings was observed in PRAID patients. In PRAID patients, the trend toward lower diversity and increased clonality reached statistical significance only for regulatory T cells. Across all analyzed T-cell subsets, PRAID patients showed a trend toward higher clonality and lower TRB diversity.

CDR1 and CDR2 were assigned from the germline V gene as LGHNA and YNFKEQ. At the junction V is shortened by 0 bases and J by 5 bases, with 4 bases in between. The CDR3 runs 12 residues from the cysteine to the phenylalanine. Only the CDR3 part of the read is kept: 36 bases, read in frame from the first base. In the case of this clone: Its target antigen remains unknown. Within one base of it there is no much larger clone, and no base qualities were kept.

To prepare the library, the immunoSEQ multiplex PCR assay was applied. In the authors' own workflow: Shannon entropy, which takes clonal size distribution into account, was used to quantify repertoire diversity. The Gini-Simpson index (Simpson_1-D) was used to measure inequality of clonotype distribution. In TCRdb, the immuneACCESS table is reduced to in-frame sequences with V and J assigned. These tables do not hold every clone; where another copy was compared, an unresolved V gene accounts for under half, and the others remain unexplained. V, J and clone size derive from that table, while D and trimming were established from the DNA sequence. The sample data list about 9,900 clones, and 70% to 80% of these were observed just once. The ten largest clones represent 4% to 5% of the sample. This specimen's time point label, interpreted: after hematopoietic stem cell transplant. PRAID featured prominent immunodeficiency alongside autoinflammation. Before TRB sequencing, T-cell subsets (conventional T cells, CD8+ T cells, regulatory T cells, T follicular helper cells) were sorted.

The sequencing here drew on CD4+ T cells from PBMCs, taken after stem cell transplantation. This TCR was recovered from a human patient with POMP-related autoinflammation and immune dysregulation (PRAID). After a transplant, the graft donor may have provided part of the T cells. The V and J segments used are TRBV4-2 and TRBJ2-5, with the identity of the D gene unclear. The nucleotides are TGTGCCAGCAGCCAAGAGGATGAGACCCAGTACTTC. This codes for CASSQEDETQYF.